This TCR beta chain was retrieved from a study of beta chain features in type 1 diabetes. Study as a whole: Age and gender were similar between patients and healthy donors, as were cell yields. Regarding the study as a whole: Fewer junction insertions and more nucleotide deletions appeared in type 1 diabetes patients. The study found that naive, central memory and Treg TCRB repertoires appeared more similar in patients than in healthy donors.

Sequenced material consisted of expressed TCRB transcripts (all of the isolated RNA was reverse transcribed). Stem cell-like memory T cell samples underwent survey-depth immunoSEQ sequencing. They averaged around 980,000 reads. Data came from immunoSEQ multiplex PCR; TCRdb stores just in-frame clones and leaves some out. The repertoire includes tens of thousands of clones, around a third of them detected once, and 0.4% to 0.55% sits in the top ten. This clone showed up just a few times. The antigen is not known. The trim removed 6 bases at V and 14 bases at J, leaving 9 bases unmatched. The CDR3 is made up of 12 amino acids. Germline CDR1 SGHTA, CDR2 FQGNSA.

The receptor was isolated from a woman under 30 in good health. The sample comprised stem cell memory CD4+ T cells from blood. The chain is built from TRBV7-2 and TRBJ2-1, with 8 bases identical to TRBD1. In DNA form, the CDR3 reads TGTGCCAGCAGTGATAACAGGGGGTCGAAGTTCTTC. Protein sequence: CASSDNRGSKFF.